The rows below give T cell receptor beta chains drawn from one sample of a study of T cells in Graves' hyperthyroidism and ophthalmopathy. TCRdb reprocessed the multiplex PCR reads with MiXCR, giving one entry per CDR3 protein. Here the sample spans under 350,000 distinct CDR3 sequences, 21% being singletons. What was sequenced was blood. These receptors all come from a woman between 50 and 59 years old with Graves' hyperthyroidism. Each CDR3 is given with its conserved first and last residue. The order of the fields is clone size, V gene, D gene, J gene, CDR3 protein, CDR3 DNA. A D gene is named only where the DNA matches it firmly. For some rows the clone size is stated as once, few or many, or as a class when expanded; others skip it.

abundance: few; v_gene: TRBV5-1; d_gene: -; j_gene: TRBJ2-1; CDR3aa: CASSGGSSSYNEQSF; CDR3nt: TGCGCCAGCAGCGGGGGCTCAAGCTCCTACAATGAGCAGTCCTTC
abundance: -; v_gene: TRBV12-3/TRBV12-4; d_gene: -; j_gene: TRBJ1-2; CDR3aa: CASSQGQKVYTF; CDR3nt: TGTGCCAGCAGTCAAGGACAGAAAGTCTACACCTTC
abundance: many; v_gene: TRBV6-1; d_gene: TRBD2; j_gene: TRBJ2-7; CDR3aa: CASSEAAGGGQYF; CDR3nt: TGTGCCAGCAGTGAAGCGGCGGGAGGTGGGCAGTACTTC
abundance: many; v_gene: TRBV11-2; d_gene: TRBD1; j_gene: TRBJ2-1; CDR3aa: CVSSWGTGNNEQFF; CDR3nt: TGTGTCTCCTCATGGGGGACAGGGAACAATGAGCAGTTCTTC
abundance: -; v_gene: TRBV2; d_gene: -; j_gene: TRBJ1-1; CDR3aa: CASIVVPHTEAFF; CDR3nt: TGTGCCAGCATAGTCGTACCACACACTGAAGCTTTCTTT
abundance: few; v_gene: TRBV20-1; d_gene: -; j_gene: TRBJ1-5; CDR3aa: CSASSQVGLSNQPQHF; CDR3nt: TGCAGTGCTAGTTCACAGGTTGGTTTGAGCAATCAGCCCCAGCATTTT
abundance: many; v_gene: TRBV6-1; d_gene: -; j_gene: TRBJ1-5; CDR3aa: CASSEKGSNQPQHF; CDR3nt: TGTGCCAGCTCTGAAAAGGGGAGCAATCAGCCCCAGCATTTT
abundance: many; v_gene: TRBV20-1; d_gene: TRBD1; j_gene: TRBJ2-7; CDR3aa: CSADSDRGYEQYF; CDR3nt: TGCAGTGCCGATTCGGACAGGGGCTACGAGCAGTACTTC
abundance: many; v_gene: TRBV27; d_gene: TRBD1; j_gene: TRBJ2-3; CDR3aa: CASSPTGGAADTQYF; CDR3nt: TGTGCCAGCAGCCCAACAGGGGGCGCGGCAGATACGCAGTATTTT
abundance: many; v_gene: TRBV10-3; d_gene: -; j_gene: TRBJ2-7; CDR3aa: CAISVLIGLEQYF; CDR3nt: TGTGCCATCAGTGTACTAATAGGGCTCGAGCAGTACTTC
abundance: many; v_gene: TRBV20-1; d_gene: -; j_gene: TRBJ1-5; CDR3aa: CSANGLTGNQPQHF; CDR3nt: TGCAGTGCTAACGGGCTAACAGGAAATCAGCCCCAGCATTTT
abundance: many; v_gene: TRBV11-3; d_gene: -; j_gene: TRBJ2-1; CDR3aa: CASSLTHQSGLEQFF; CDR3nt: TGTGCCAGCAGCTTAACCCATCAATCGGGTCTTGAGCAGTTCTTC
abundance: many; v_gene: TRBV28; d_gene: TRBD2; j_gene: TRBJ2-5; CDR3aa: CASSLSSGGPQETQYF; CDR3nt: TGTGCCAGCAGTTTATCTAGCGGGGGACCTCAAGAGACCCAGTACTTC
abundance: many; v_gene: TRBV28; d_gene: -; j_gene: TRBJ2-2; CDR3aa: CASSLTRAGITGELFF; CDR3nt: TGTGCCAGCAGTTTAACGCGGGCAGGGATCACCGGGGAGCTGTTTTTT
abundance: few; v_gene: TRBV7-2; d_gene: -; j_gene: TRBJ2-1; CDR3aa: CASSSAALNEQFF; CDR3nt: TGTGCCAGCTCTAGCGCGGCTTTAAATGAGCAGTTCTTC
abundance: many; v_gene: TRBV20-1; d_gene: TRBD2; j_gene: TRBJ2-7; CDR3aa: CSAPGLAGYEQYF; CDR3nt: TGCAGTGCACCGGGACTAGCGGGATACGAGCAGTACTTC
abundance: many; v_gene: TRBV7-9; d_gene: -; j_gene: TRBJ2-7; CDR3aa: CASSPGVLSYEQYF; CDR3nt: TGTGCCAGCAGCCCAGGTGTCCTCTCTTACGAGCAGTACTTC
abundance: many; v_gene: TRBV30; d_gene: -; j_gene: TRBJ2-2; CDR3aa: CACADRNTGELFF; CDR3nt: TGTGCCTGTGCGGACAGGAACACCGGGGAGCTGTTTTTT
abundance: -; v_gene: TRBV20-1; d_gene: -; j_gene: TRBJ2-1; CDR3aa: CSARDGWDEQFF; CDR3nt: TGCAGTGCTAGAGATGGATGGGATGAGCAGTTCTTC
abundance: many; v_gene: TRBV2; d_gene: TRBD1; j_gene: TRBJ2-5; CDR3aa: CASGRDSQETQYF; CDR3nt: TGTGCCAGCGGCCGGGACAGCCAAGAGACCCAGTACTTC
abundance: many; v_gene: TRBV27; d_gene: -; j_gene: TRBJ2-5; CDR3aa: CASSLGAPWETQYF; CDR3nt: TGTGCCAGCAGTTTGGGGGCACCATGGGAGACCCAGTACTTC
abundance: -; v_gene: TRBV19; d_gene: TRBD2; j_gene: TRBJ2-1; CDR3aa: CASSRSGGTLTYNEQFF; CDR3nt: TGTGCCAGTAGTAGGAGCGGGGGGACGTTAACCTACAATGAGCAGTTCTTC
abundance: few; v_gene: TRBV11-2; d_gene: -; j_gene: TRBJ2-4; CDR3aa: CASSLQGGNIQYF; CDR3nt: TGTGCCAGCAGCTTACAGGGGGGGAACATTCAGTACTTC
abundance: many; v_gene: TRBV30; d_gene: -; j_gene: TRBJ2-2; CDR3aa: CAWNTENTGELFF; CDR3nt: TGTGCCTGGAATACGGAAAACACCGGGGAGCTGTTTTTT
abundance: many; v_gene: TRBV3-1; d_gene: TRBD2; j_gene: TRBJ2-7; CDR3aa: CASSQLSGRSEQYF; CDR3nt: TGTGCCAGCAGCCAGCTCAGCGGGAGGAGCGAGCAGTACTTC
abundance: -; v_gene: TRBV7-3; d_gene: TRBD2; j_gene: TRBJ2-1; CDR3aa: CASSQEFSGSSYNEQFF; CDR3nt: TGCGCCAGCAGCCAAGAGTTTAGCGGGAGCTCCTACAATGAGCAGTTCTTC
abundance: -; v_gene: TRBV27; d_gene: -; j_gene: TRBJ2-7; CDR3aa: CASSPGWGADEQYF; CDR3nt: TGTGCCAGCAGCCCTGGCTGGGGGGCGGACGAGCAGTACTTC
abundance: -; v_gene: TRBV19; d_gene: TRBD2; j_gene: TRBJ2-1; CDR3aa: CASKFGEGRSYNEQFF; CDR3nt: TGTGCCAGTAAATTCGGGGAGGGAAGGTCTTACAATGAGCAGTTCTTC
abundance: -; v_gene: TRBV12-3/TRBV12-4; d_gene: -; j_gene: TRBJ1-5; CDR3aa: CASKDVGSNQPQHF; CDR3nt: TGTGCCAGCAAAGACGTTGGTAGCAATCAGCCCCAGCATTTT